This T cell receptor beta chain was found in a study of T cell clones after liver transplantation. Sequencing was performed with immunoSEQ multiplex PCR; in TCRdb, only in-frame clones are kept and a portion is missing. Of approximately 55,000 clones in the sample, roughly 71% were seen once. Trimming stripped 6 bases from V and 6 bases from J, with 18 bases between. This CDR3 is 14 amino acids long. Germline loops: CDR1 ENHRY, CDR2 SYGVKD. This clone has only a few counts. This clonotype originated in a human patient who received a liver transplant. The T cells may come from the graft donor. The chain couples TRBV10-3 to TRBJ2-7; D gene ambiguous. The sequencing used CD4+ T cells from blood, collected roughly 56 months after liver transplant. The chain's CDR3 is CAISADGVTGEQYF. The CDR3 DNA reads TGTGCCATCAGCGCGGACGGAGTAACGGGCGAGCAGTACTTC.